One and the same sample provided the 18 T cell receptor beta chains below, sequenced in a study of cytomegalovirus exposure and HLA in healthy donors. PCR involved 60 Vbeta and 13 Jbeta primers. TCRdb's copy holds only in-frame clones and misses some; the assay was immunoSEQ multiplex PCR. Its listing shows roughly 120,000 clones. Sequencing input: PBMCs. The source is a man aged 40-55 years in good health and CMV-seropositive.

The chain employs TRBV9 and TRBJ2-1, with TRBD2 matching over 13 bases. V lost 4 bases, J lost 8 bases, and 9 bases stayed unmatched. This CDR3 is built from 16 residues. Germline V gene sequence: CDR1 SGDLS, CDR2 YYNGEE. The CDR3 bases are TGTGCCAGCAGCCCACGGACTAGCGGGAGTCTCGATGAGCAGTTCTTC. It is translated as CASSPRTSGSLDEQFF.

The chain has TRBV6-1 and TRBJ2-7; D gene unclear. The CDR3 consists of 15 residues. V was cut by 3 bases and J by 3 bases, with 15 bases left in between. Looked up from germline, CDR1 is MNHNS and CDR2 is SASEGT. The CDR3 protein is CASSEIGSNNYEQYF. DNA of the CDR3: TGTGCCAGCAGTGAGATCGGGTCTAATAACTACGAGCAGTACTTC.

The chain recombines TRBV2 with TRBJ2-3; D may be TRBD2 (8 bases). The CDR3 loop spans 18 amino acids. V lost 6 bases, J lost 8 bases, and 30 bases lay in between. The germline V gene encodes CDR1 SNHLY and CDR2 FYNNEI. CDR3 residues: CASRIATSVSPQGGTQYF. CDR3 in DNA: TGTGCCAGCAGAATTGCGACTAGCGTGAGCCCCCAGGGGGGTACGCAGTATTTT.

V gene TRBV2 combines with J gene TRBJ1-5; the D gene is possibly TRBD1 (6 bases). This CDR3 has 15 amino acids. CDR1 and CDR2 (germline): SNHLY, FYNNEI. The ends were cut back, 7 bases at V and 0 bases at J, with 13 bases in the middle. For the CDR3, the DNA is TGTGCCAGCACTTGGGGAGGGGGTAGCAATCAGCCCCAGCATTTT. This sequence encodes CASTWGGGSNQPQHF.

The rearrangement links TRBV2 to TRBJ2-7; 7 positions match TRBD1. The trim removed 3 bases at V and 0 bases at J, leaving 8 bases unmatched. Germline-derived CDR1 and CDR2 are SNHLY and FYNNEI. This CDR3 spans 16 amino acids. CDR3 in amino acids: CASSDPLGQSSYEQYF. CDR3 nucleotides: TGTGCCAGCAGTGATCCTCTGGGACAGAGCTCCTACGAGCAGTACTTC.

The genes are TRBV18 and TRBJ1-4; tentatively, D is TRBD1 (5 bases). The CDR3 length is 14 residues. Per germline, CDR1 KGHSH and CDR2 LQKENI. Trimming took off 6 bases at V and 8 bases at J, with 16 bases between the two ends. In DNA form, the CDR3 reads TGTGCCAGCTCCCTCCTGAAGGGGAACGAAAAACTGTTTTTT. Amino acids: CASSLLKGNEKLFF.

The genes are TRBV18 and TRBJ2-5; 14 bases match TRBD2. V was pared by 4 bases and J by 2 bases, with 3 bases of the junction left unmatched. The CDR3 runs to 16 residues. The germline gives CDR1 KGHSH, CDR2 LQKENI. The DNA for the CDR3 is TGTGCCAGCTCACAGGGACTAGCGGGGGTTCAAGAGACCCAGTACTTC. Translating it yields CASSQGLAGVQETQYF.

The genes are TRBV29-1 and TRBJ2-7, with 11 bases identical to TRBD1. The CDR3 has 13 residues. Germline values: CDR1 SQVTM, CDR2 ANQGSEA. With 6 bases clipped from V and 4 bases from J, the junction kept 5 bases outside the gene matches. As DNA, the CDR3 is TGCAGCGTGCGGACAGGGGGCACATACGAGCAGTACTTC. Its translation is CSVRTGGTYEQYF.

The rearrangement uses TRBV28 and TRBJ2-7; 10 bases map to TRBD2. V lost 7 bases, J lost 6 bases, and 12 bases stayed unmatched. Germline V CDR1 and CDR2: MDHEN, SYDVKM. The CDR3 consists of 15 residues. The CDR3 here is CASTILGSGRTEQYF. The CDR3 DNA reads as TGTGCCAGCACTATACTTGGTAGCGGGAGGACCGAGCAGTACTTC. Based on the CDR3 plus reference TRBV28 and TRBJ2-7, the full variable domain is DVKVTQSSRYLVKRTGEKVFLECVQDMDHENMFWYRQDPGLGLRLIYFSYDVKMKEKGDIPEGYSVSREKKERFSLILESASTNQTSMYLCASTILGSGRTEQYFGPGTRLTVT.

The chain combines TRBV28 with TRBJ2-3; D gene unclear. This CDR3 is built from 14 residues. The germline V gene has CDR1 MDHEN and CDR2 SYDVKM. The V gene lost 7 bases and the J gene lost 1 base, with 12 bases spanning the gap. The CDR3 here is CASIEVFGTDTQYF. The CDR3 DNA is TGTGCCAGCATTGAGGTTTTTGGCACAGATACGCAGTATTTT. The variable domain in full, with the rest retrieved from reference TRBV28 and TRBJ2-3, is DVKVTQSSRYLVKRTGEKVFLECVQDMDHENMFWYRQDPGLGLRLIYFSYDVKMKEKGDIPEGYSVSREKKERFSLILESASTNQTSMYLCASIEVFGTDTQYFGPGTRLTVL.

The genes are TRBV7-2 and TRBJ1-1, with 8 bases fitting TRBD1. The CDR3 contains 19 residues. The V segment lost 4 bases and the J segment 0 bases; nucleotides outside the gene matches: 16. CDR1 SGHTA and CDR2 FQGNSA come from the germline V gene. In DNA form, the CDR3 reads TGTGCCAGCAGCTCCCTCTCCCGACAGGGGTGGTCCCTGAACACTGAAGCTTTCTTT. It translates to CASSSLSRQGWSLNTEAFF.

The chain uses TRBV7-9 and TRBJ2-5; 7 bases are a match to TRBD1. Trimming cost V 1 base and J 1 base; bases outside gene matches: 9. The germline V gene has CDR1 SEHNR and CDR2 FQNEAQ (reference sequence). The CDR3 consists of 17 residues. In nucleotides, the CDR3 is TGTGCCAGCAGCTTAGGAGTACAGGGGAAAGGCCAAGAGACCCAGTACTTC. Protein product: CASSLGVQGKGQETQYF.

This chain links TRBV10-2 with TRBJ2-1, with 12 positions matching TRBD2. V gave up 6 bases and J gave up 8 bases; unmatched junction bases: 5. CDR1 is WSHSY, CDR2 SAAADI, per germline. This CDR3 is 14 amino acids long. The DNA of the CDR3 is TGCGCCAGCAGCCCGGGACTAGCGGGTCATGAGCAGTTCTTC. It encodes CASSPGLAGHEQFF.

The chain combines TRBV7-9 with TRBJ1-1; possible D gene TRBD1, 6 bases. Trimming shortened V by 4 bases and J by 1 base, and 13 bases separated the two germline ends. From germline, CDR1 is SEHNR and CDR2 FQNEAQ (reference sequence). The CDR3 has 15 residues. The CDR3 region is CASSSKGGANTEAFF. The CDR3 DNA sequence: TGTGCCAGCAGCTCTAAGGGGGGGGCGAACACTGAAGCTTTCTTT.

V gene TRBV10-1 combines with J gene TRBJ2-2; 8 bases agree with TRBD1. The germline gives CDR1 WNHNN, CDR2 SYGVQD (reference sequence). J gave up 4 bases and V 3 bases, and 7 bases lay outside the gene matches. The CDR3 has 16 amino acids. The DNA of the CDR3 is TGCGCCAGCAGTGACGACAGGGGATATTCCACCGGGGAGCTGTTTTTT. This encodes CASSDDRGYSTGELFF.

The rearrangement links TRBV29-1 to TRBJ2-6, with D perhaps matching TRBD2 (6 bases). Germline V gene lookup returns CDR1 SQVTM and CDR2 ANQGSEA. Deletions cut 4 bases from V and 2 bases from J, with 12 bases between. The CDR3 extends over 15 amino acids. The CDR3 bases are TGCAGCGTTGTCCGAGGAGGGGCTGGGGCCAACGTCCTGACTTTC. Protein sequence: CSVVRGGAGANVLTF.

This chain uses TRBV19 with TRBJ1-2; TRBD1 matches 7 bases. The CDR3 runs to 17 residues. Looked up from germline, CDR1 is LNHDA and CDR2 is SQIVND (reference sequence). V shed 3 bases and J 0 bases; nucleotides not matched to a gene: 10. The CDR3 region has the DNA TGTGCCAGTAGTATTCGTTTAACAGGGGCCGCTAACTATGGCTACACCTTC. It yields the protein CASSIRLTGAANYGYTF.

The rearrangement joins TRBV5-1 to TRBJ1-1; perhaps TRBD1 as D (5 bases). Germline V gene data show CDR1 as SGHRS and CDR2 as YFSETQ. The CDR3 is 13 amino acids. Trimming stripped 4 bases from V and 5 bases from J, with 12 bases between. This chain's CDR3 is CASSHPGGTEAFF. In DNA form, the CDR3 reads TGCGCCAGCAGCCACCCCGGGGGGACTGAAGCTTTCTTT.